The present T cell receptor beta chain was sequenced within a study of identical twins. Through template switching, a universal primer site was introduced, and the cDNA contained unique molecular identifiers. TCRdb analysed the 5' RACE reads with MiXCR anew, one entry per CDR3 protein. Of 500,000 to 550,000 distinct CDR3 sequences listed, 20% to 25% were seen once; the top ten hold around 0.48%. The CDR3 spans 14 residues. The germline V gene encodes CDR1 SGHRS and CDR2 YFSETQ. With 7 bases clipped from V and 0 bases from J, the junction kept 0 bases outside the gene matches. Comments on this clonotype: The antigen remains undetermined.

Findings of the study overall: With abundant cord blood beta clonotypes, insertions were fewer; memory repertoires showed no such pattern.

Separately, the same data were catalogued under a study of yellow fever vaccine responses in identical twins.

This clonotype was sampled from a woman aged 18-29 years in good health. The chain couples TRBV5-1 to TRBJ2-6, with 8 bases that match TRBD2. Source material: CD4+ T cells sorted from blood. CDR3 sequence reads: CASGTSSGANVLTF. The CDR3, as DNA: TGCGCCAGCGGGACTAGCTCTGGGGCCAACGTCCTGACTTTC.